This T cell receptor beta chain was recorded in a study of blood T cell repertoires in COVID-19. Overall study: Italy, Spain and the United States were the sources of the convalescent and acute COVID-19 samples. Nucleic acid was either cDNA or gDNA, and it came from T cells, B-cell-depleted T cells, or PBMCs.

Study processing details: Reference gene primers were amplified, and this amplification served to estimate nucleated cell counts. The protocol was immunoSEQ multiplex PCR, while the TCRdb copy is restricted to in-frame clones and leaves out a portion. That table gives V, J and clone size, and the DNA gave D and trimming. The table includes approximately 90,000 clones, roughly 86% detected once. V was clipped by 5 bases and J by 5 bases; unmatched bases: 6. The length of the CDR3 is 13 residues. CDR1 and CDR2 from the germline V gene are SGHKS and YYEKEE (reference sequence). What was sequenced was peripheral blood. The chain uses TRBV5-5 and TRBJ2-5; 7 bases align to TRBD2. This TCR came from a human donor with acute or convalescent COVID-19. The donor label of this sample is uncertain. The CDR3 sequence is CASRVTGGETQYF. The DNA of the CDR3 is TGTGCCAGCAGGGTCACGGGGGGTGAGACCCAGTACTTC.